This TCR beta chain was sequenced in a study of T-cell memory formation after mild COVID-19. Study-wide results and limits: CD4+ bias marked clones expanding day 15 to 37, unlike balanced contracting clones. The SARS-CoV-2 specificity of second-wave clones reaching peak at day 37 remained unverified.

TCRdb processed the 5' RACE reads anew with MiXCR; each CDR3 protein has one entry. The sample includes around 420,000 distinct CDR3 sequences, 24% of them seen just once. The sample holds a few counts of this clonotype. Its antigen is as yet unknown. The clonotype was recovered from an adult woman who had mild COVID-19 (a few samples of this study predate the infection). Cell type and time point are not known. Specimen: PBMCs or a T cell subset sorted from them (not recorded which).

Here the CDR3 reads CASSFSGPYGYTF. In nucleotides, the CDR3 is TGTGCCAGCAGTTTTTCGGGTCCCTATGGCTACACCTTC. The rearrangement uses TRBV12-3 or TRBV12-4 and TRBJ1-2; no definite D call. The CDR3 is made up of 13 amino acids. The ends were cut back, 3 bases at V and 4 bases at J, with 9 bases in the middle.